This T cell receptor beta chain originates from a study of T cell changes during pregnancy in multiple sclerosis. Measured with immunoSEQ multiplex PCR; TCRdb has only the in-frame clones, and not every one. The sample includes roughly 52,000 clones, around 94% of them seen just once. V was shortened by 5 bases and J by 4 bases, with 5 bases between the two germline ends. Germline V gene data show CDR1 as GTSNPN and CDR2 as SVGIG (reference sequence). The CDR3 consists of 11 residues. V gene TRBV30 combines with J gene TRBJ2-2; no clear D gene. The sequenced sample was CD8+ T cells from peripheral blood mononuclear cells, obtained before pregnancy. The sequence derives from a female donor with multiple sclerosis, enrolled in a pregnancy study. The CDR3 is CAWRSTGELFF. In DNA, the CDR3 is TGTGCCTGGCGTTCCACCGGGGAGCTGTTTTTT.